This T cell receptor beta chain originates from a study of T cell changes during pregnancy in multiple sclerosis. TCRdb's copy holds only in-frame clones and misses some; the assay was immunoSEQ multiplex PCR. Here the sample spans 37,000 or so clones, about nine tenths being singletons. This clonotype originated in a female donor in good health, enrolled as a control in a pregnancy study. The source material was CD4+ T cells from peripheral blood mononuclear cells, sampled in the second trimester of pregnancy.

The CDR3 region is CASSLGTLGANTQYF. The CDR3 DNA reads TGTGCCAGCAGCCTCGGGACTTTAGGGGCCAATACGCAGTATTTT. The chain recombines TRBV9 with TRBJ2-3; D is possibly TRBD2 (6 bases). Looked up from germline, CDR1 is SGDLS and CDR2 is YYNGEE. Deletions cut 4 bases from V and 7 bases from J, with 19 bases between. CDR3 length equals 15 residues.